This paragraph covers one T cell receptor (beta chain) sequence. Its antigen is as yet unknown. The data originate from a study of T cell responses to AZD1222 COVID-19 vaccine. TCRdb keeps only in-frame clones here, not all; method: immunoSEQ multiplex PCR. The sample lists about 130,000 clones, roughly 91% seen once, with under 1.2% in the top ten. Study-wide results and limits: White British ancestry dominated among donors, who included more females, and clonal diversity was possibly underestimated. Variant regions that are unmutated are reportedly the target of nearly half of spike-specific TCRs. Recipients of AZD1222 seropositive at baseline numbered only 6 or 7.

Pooled samples include second doses given at about 4 or 12 weeks. The clonotype comes from an adult who received the AZD1222 COVID-19 vaccine. Specimen: peripheral blood, collected 28 days after the second AZD1222 dose.

The CDR3, as DNA: TGTGCCAGCAGTTACGGGGGGACTGAAGCTTTCTTT. It specifies CASSYGGTEAFF. This chain links TRBV6-5 with TRBJ1-1; possibly TRBD1 for D (5 bases). V lost 2 bases and J 5 bases, leaving 6 bases between the germline ends. The CDR3 extends over 12 amino acids. The V gene's germline CDR1 is MNHEY and CDR2 SVGAGI.